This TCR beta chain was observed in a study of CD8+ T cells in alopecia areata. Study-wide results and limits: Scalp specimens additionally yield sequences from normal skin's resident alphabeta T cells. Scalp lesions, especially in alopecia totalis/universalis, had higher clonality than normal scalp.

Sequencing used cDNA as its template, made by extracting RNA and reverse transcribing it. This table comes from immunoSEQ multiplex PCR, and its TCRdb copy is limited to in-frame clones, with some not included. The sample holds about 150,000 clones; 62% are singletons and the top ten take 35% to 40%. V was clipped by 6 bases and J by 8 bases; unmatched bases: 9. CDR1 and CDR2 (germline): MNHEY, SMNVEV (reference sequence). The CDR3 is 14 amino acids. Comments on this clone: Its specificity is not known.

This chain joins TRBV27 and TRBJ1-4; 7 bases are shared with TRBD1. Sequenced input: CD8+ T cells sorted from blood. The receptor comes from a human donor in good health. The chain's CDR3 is CASSTTGVEEKLFF. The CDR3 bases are TGTGCCAGCAGCACAACAGGGGTTGAGGAAAAACTGTTTTTT.